The rows below give T cell receptor beta chains drawn from one sample of a study of identical twins. Each CDR3 protein is one row after TCRdb ran MiXCR on the 5' RACE reads. The repertoire consists of approximately 690,000 distinct CDR3 sequences, with less than 7% occurring once and the leading ten covering roughly 1.6%. Sample: naive T cells sorted from blood. These receptors were collected from a man between 18 and 35 years old in good health. The CDR3 runs from the conserved cysteine through the conserved F or W.

v_gene	j_gene	CDR3aa
TRBV5-1	TRBJ2-7	CASSWDREQYF
TRBV6-5	TRBJ1-3	CASSYSIRGNTIYF
TRBV7-2	TRBJ2-1	CASSSSPLVRGEQFF
TRBV11-1	TRBJ1-3	CASSLDWGSGHLSGNTIYF
TRBV5-1	TRBJ1-1	CASSADLNTEAFF
TRBV27	TRBJ2-1	CASSIYGESYNEQFF
TRBV12-3/TRBV12-4	TRBJ1-1	CARSPPVTGDTEAFF
TRBV25-1	TRBJ2-7	CASTPSPGQSYEQYF
TRBV21-1	TRBJ2-5	CASNPFNGTDQETQYF
TRBV10-3	TRBJ1-3	CAISEPTGAGNTIYF
TRBV2	TRBJ2-6	CARGPSLGANVLTF
TRBV29-1	TRBJ2-5	CSTLLQGPGTQYF
TRBV5-5	TRBJ1-1	CASSSSRQGRTEAFF
TRBV20-1	TRBJ1-4	CSAREGGATNEKLFF
TRBV27	TRBJ1-5	CASSPYLDANSNQPQHF
TRBV7-2	TRBJ2-5	CASSSGLAGRETQYF